This passage covers 18 T cell receptor beta chains from one sample sequenced in a study of synovial regulatory T cells in juvenile arthritis. Antigens of these TCRs are unknown. Here immunoSEQ multiplex PCR was the method, and the copy in TCRdb shows in-frame clones only, minus some. The specimen's table records about 9,900 clones. Study conclusions and caveats: Blood Treg cells that were inflammation-associated showed lower TCR diversity than other blood Treg cells.

The sequencing input was Treg cells from blood. This sample's subset: HLA-DR+ inflammation-associated blood Treg cells. The receptor set was obtained from a donor aged 2-29 years with juvenile idiopathic arthritis.

The CDR3 sequence is CAWTGTGLSSYNSPLHF. The rearrangement uses TRBV30 and TRBJ1-6; the TCRdb D gene call, TRBD1, has no DNA to confirm it. The CDR3 runs 17 residues. The record lacks a DNA sequence. Germline-derived CDR1 and CDR2 are GTSNPN and SVGIG (reference sequence).

This chain uses TRBV25-1 with TRBJ1-4; as DNA is missing, the TRBD1 call by TCRdb cannot be tested. This CDR3 region has 13 residues. DNA is not recorded here. Germline values: CDR1 MGHDK, CDR2 SYGVNS. The CDR3: CATSTDFYEKLFF.

CDR3 residues: CATRGAMNTEAFF. This chain uses TRBV10-1 with TRBJ1-1. This CDR3 is 13 amino acids long. DNA is not on record. Germline CDR1 and CDR2: WNHNN and SYGVQD (reference sequence).

This chain links TRBV29-1 with TRBJ1-1. The CDR3 is made up of 10 amino acids. No DNA sequence is on record. Germline values: CDR1 SQVTM, CDR2 ANQGSEA. This CDR3 is CSGGRAKAFF. The full variable domain, rest sourced from reference TRBV29-1 and TRBJ1-1, is SAVISQKPSRDICQRGTSLTIQCQVDSQVTMMFWYRQQPGQSLTLIATANQGSEATYESGFVIDKFPISRPNLTFSTLTVSNMSPEDSSIYLCSGGRAKAFFGQGTRLTVV.

This chain uses TRBV9 with TRBJ2-1; TCRdb returns TRBD1, unconfirmable since there is no DNA. The CDR3 runs to 15 residues. DNA is not on record. Germline V CDR1 and CDR2: SGDLS, YYNGEE. The chain's CDR3 is CASSLIVGQGNEQFF.

The chain is built from TRBV6-5 and TRBJ2-2. CDR3 length: 16 residues. The protein alone is recorded here. The germline gives CDR1 MNHEY, CDR2 SVGAGI. CDR3: CASSYSLTGIAGELFF.

This rearrangement joins TRBV5-4 to TRBJ1-5; TCRdb lists TRBD1, though no DNA is available to test this call. Germline CDR1 reads SGHNT; CDR2 reads YYREEE (reference sequence). This CDR3 has 19 amino acids. DNA is not recorded here. CDR3 in amino acids: CASSSKNQDRVVSNQPQHF.

The chain recombines TRBV6-5 with TRBJ2-1; TCRdb's D call of TRBD2 is untestable without DNA. The germline V gene encodes CDR1 MNHEY and CDR2 SVGAGI. This CDR3 comprises 15 residues. No DNA was logged. CDR3: CASSWGTSGDSEQFF.

CDR3 amino acids: CASSFGGLDNQPQHF. The chain employs TRBV5-6 and TRBJ1-5. Germline V CDR1 and CDR2: SGHDT, YYEEEE. The CDR3 is 15 residues long. The DNA sequence is not available.

The V gene is TRBV6-5, the J gene TRBJ2-3. The CDR3 is made up of 14 amino acids. No nucleotide data were recorded. Germline assignment: CDR1 MNHEY and CDR2 SVGAGI. CDR3 in amino acids: CASRPGPRTDTQYF.

The chain has TRBV6-1 and TRBJ1-1; without DNA, the TCRdb call of TRBD1 cannot be checked. Germline V gives CDR1 MNHNS, CDR2 SASEGT. The CDR3 sequence is 15 residues long. No nucleotide data were recorded. This chain's CDR3 is CASSDQGQAGTEAFF.

By frequency, this clone is medium-sized. This rearrangement joins TRBV5-4 to TRBJ1-4. The CDR3 is made up of 12 amino acids. DNA for this receptor is not on file. Looked up from germline, CDR1 is SGHNT and CDR2 is YYREEE (reference sequence). CDR3: CASSLGGEKLFF.

The V call is TRBV7-8, the J call TRBJ1-3. The CDR3 loop spans 15 amino acids. No DNA sequence was recorded. CDR1 SGHVS and CDR2 FQNEAQ come from the germline V gene. The chain's CDR3 is CASSPRGSSGNTIYF.

Here the CDR3 reads CASSVTGAHTEAFF. The chain carries TRBV6-1 and TRBJ1-1; without DNA, the TCRdb call of TRBD1 cannot be checked. Germline loops: CDR1 MNHNS, CDR2 SASEGT. The CDR3 loop spans 14 amino acids. A DNA sequence was not provided.

The chain uses TRBV27 and TRBJ1-1; checking the TCRdb D call of TRBD1 is not possible without DNA. The CDR3 consists of 13 residues. Only the protein sequence is given. Germline V gives CDR1 MNHEY, CDR2 SMNVEV (reference sequence). CDR3 sequence reads: CASSTTGGTEAFF.

The CDR3 sequence is CASTLWRRDSPLHF. The V call is TRBV5-6, the J call TRBJ1-6. Germline-derived CDR1 and CDR2 are SGHDT and YYEEEE. CDR3 size: 14 residues. No DNA is given.

The V call is TRBV4-1, the J call TRBJ2-7; TCRdb reports TRBD2, a call that lacks DNA to check it against. Germline V CDR1 and CDR2: MGHRA, YSYEKL. The CDR3 has 16 amino acids. DNA is not on record. CDR3 protein: CASSRLPGLAGHEQYF.

The V call is TRBV28, the J call TRBJ1-2. CDR1 is MDHEN, CDR2 SYDVKM, per germline. This CDR3 spans 14 amino acids. No DNA sequence is on record. CDR3 sequence: CASSPDGGYYGYTF.